The following is a TCR beta chain sequence with its context. Its antigen is currently unknown. Germline CDR1 SEHNR, CDR2 FQNEAQ (reference sequence). With 5 bases removed from V and 2 bases from J, the gap between germline ends came to 15 bases. This CDR3 comprises 15 residues. This sample is part of a study of blood T cells in healthy people across ages. Broader study findings: Those diversity estimates obtained from one million T cells were thought to be underestimates. With age, beta diversity per million T cells declined roughly linearly, significantly by approximately 41. Expanded clonotype changes were possibly confounded by unknown donor CMV status.

Next came a second PCR, run for roughly 6 to 11 cycles, which used a sample-barcoded 5' primer along with a J-beta primer mix. The template-switch adaptor was a 5' adaptor with 12 random nucleotides. It tagged each cDNA molecule. TCRdb passed the 5' RACE reads through MiXCR, listing each CDR3 protein once. Of around 1,000,000 distinct CDR3 sequences in the sample, about two fifths are singletons; the top ten hold 13%. What was sequenced was blood. J is TRBJ1-1 and V is TRBV7-9; D not certain. This receptor was identified in a man aged 18-30 years in good health. The CDR3 nucleotides are TGTGCCAGCAGCCCGAGGGCCGGGCGAAACACTGAAGCTTTCTTT. Its protein product is CASSPRAGRNTEAFF.